This TCR beta chain was documented in a study of low-dose radiotherapy and immunotherapy resistance in tumors. Background on the study: While receiving nivolumab 240 mg every two weeks, patients also received ipilimumab 1 mg/kg every six weeks, both intravenously.

As for time point: after trial treatment. Treatment of the sample: LDRT plus nivolumab, ipilimumab, low-dose cyclophosphamide and aspirin (RACIN trial). As a condition of eligibility, patients had advanced solid tumors lacking tumor-infiltrating lymphocytes. TRAV- and TRBV-specific primers were used for first-strand cDNA, which covered alpha and beta chains. The PCR that amplified TCRs ran for about 20 cycles, relying on a constant-region primer and a V-primer adapter. TCRdb passed the reads through MiXCR, listing each CDR3 protein once. The table lists more than 70,000 distinct CDR3 sequences, 20% to 25% of them singletons. This clonotype was found a few times. A far larger clone is a single base away, which makes a read error likely. V lost 3 bases to trimming and J lost 10 bases, with 16 bases between them. The germline V gene encodes CDR1 MNHNS and CDR2 SASEGT. This CDR3 has 14 residues.

Material: PBMCs, obtained after low-dose radiotherapy plus immunotherapy. This TCR was sampled from a female donor with ovarian cancer. V is TRBV6-1 and J is TRBJ2-1; TRBD1 is a possible D gene (6 bases). CDR3 bases: TGTGCCAGCAGTGATAGGGGGAGTACGTACGAGCAGTTCTTC. Translated: CASSDRGSTYEQFF.